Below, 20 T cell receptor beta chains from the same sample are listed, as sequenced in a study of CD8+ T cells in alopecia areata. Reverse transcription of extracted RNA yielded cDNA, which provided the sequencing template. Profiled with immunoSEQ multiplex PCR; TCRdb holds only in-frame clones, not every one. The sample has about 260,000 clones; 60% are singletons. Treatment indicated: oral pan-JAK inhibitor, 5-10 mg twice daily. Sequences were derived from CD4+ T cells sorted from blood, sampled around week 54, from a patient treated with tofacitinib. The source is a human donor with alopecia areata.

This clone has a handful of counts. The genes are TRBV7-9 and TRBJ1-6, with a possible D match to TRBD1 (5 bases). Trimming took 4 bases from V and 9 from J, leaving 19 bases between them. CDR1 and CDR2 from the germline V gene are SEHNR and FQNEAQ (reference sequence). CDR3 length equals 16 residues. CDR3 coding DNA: TGTGCCAGCAGCTCCAACCGAGTACAGGAGGGTTCACCCCTCCACTTT. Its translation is CASSSNRVQEGSPLHF.

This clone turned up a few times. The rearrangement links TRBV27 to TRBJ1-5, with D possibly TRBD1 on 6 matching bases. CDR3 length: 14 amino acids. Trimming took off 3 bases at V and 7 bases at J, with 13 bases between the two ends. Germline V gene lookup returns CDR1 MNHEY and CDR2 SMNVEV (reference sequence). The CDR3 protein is CASSFSQGRQPQHF. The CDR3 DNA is TGTGCCAGCAGTTTTTCACAGGGAAGGCAGCCCCAGCATTTT.

CDR3 loop: CASSLEGQGLNSPLHF. As DNA, the CDR3 is TGTGCCAGCAGCTTAGAGGGCCAGGGTCTCAATTCACCCCTCCACTTT. The chain has TRBV7-2 and TRBJ1-6, with D possibly TRBD1 on 5 matching bases. This CDR3 region has 16 residues. The V gene lost 1 base and the J gene lost 7 bases, with 14 bases spanning the gap. Germline CDR1 SGHTA, CDR2 FQGNSA.

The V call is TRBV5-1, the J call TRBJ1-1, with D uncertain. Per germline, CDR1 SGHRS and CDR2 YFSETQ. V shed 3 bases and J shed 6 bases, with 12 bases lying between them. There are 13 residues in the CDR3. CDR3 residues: CASSSETQAEAFF. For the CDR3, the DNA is TGCGCCAGCAGCTCTGAAACGCAGGCTGAAGCTTTCTTT.

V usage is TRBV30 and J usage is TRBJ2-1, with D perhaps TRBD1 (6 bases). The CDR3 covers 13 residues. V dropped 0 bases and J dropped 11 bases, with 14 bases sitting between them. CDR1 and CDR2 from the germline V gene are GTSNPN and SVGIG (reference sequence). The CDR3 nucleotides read TGTGCCTGGAGTGTAGCATGGGACACTCAGCAGTTCTTC. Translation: CAWSVAWDTQQFF. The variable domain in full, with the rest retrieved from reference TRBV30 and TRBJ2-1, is SQTIHQWPATLVQPVGSPLSLECTVEGTSNPNLYWYRQAAGRGLQLLFYSVGIGQISSEVPQNLSASRPQDRQFILSSKKLLLSDSGFYLCAWSVAWDTQQFFGPGTRLTVL.

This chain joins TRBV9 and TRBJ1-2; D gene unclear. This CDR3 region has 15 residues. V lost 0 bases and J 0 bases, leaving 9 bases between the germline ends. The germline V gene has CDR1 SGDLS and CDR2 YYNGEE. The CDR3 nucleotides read TGTGCCAGCAGCGTAGGTCAGGATTCTAACTATGGCTACACCTTC. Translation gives CASSVGQDSNYGYTF.

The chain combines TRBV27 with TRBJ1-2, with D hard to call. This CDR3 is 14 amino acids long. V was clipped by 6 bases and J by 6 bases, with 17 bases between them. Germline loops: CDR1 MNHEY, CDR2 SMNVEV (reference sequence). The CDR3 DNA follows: TGTGCCAGCAGACCGATCGAGAAGGTCAATGGCTACACCTTC. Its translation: CASRPIEKVNGYTF.

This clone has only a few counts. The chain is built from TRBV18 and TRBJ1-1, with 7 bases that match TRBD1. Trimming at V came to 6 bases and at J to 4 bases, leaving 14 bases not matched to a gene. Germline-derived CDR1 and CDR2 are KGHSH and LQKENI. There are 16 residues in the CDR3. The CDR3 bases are TGTGCCAGCTCCCGGGACAGCCCGACCCCAGGCACTGAAGCTTTCTTT. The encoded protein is CASSRDSPTPGTEAFF.

The CDR3 is CASSRQVTGYTF. CDR3 DNA sequence: TGTGCCAGCAGTAGACAGGTTACCGGCTACACCTTC. This sequence joins TRBV28 and TRBJ1-2; a possible D gene is TRBD1 (6 bases). The CDR3 has 12 amino acids. V was shortened by 5 bases and J by 8 bases, with 12 bases between the two germline ends. CDR1 is MDHEN, CDR2 SYDVKM, per germline.

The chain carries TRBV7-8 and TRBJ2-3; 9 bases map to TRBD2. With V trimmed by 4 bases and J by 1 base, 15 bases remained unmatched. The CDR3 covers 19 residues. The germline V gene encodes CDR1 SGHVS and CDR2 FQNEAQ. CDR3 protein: CASSSWPLSSGGRTDTQYF. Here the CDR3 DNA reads TGTGCCAGCAGCTCTTGGCCCCTTAGCAGCGGGGGGCGCACAGATACGCAGTATTTT.

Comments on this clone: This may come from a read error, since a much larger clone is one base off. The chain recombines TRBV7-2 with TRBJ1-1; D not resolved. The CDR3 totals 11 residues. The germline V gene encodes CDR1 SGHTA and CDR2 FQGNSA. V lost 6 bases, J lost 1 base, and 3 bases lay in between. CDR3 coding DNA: TGTGCCAGCAGTCGGAACACTGAAGCTTTCTTT. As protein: CASSRNTEAFF.

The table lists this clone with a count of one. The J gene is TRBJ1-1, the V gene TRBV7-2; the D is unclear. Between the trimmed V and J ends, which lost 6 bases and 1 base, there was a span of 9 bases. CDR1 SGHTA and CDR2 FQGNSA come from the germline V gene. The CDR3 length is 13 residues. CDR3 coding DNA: TGTGCCAGCAGACCTCAGGAGAACACTGAAGCTTTCTTT. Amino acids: CASRPQENTEAFF.

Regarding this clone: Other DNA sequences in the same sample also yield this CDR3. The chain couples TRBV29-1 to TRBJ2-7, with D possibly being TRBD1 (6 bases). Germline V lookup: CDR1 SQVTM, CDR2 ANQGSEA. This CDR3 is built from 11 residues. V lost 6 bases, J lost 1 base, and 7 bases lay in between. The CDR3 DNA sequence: TGCAGCGTGACAGGTTCCTACGAGCAGTACTTC. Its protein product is CSVTGSYEQYF.

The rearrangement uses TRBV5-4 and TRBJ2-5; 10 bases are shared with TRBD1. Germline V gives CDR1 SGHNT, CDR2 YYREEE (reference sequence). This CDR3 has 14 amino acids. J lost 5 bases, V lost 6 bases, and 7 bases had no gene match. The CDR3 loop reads CASTDRGRSETQYF. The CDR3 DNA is TGTGCCAGCACCGACAGGGGGCGATCGGAGACCCAGTACTTC.

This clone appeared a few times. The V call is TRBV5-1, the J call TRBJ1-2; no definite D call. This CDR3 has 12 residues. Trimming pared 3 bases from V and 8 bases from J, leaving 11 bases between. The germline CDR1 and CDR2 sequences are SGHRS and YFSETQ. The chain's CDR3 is CASSSDLRGYTF. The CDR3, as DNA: TGCGCCAGCAGCTCAGACCTTCGGGGCTACACCTTC.

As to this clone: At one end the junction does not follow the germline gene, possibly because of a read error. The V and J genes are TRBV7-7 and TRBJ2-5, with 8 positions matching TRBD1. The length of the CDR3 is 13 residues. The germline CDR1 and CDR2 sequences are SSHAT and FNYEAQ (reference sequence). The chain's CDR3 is CASSLDREETQYF. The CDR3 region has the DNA TGTGCTAGCAGCTTGGACAGGGAAGAGACCCAGTACTTC.

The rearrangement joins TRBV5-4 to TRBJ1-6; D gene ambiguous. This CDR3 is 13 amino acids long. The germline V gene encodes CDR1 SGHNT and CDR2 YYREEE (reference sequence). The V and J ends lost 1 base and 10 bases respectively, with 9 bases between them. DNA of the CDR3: TGTGCCAGCAGCTTGTCGGGGATCTCACCCCTCCACTTT. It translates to CASSLSGISPLHF.

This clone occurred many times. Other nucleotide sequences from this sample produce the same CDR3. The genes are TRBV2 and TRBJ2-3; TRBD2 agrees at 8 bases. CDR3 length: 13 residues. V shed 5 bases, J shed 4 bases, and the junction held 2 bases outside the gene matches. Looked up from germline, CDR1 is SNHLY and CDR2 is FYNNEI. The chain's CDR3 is CASSSGGADTQYF. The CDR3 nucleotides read TGTGCCAGCAGTAGCGGGGGCGCAGATACGCAGTATTTT. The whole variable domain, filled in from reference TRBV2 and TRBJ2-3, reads EPEVTQTPSHQVTQMGQEVILRCVPISNHLYFYWYRQILGQKVEFLVSFYNNEISEKSEIFDDQFSVERPDGSNFTLKIRSTKLEDSAMYFCASSSGGADTQYFGPGTRLTVL.

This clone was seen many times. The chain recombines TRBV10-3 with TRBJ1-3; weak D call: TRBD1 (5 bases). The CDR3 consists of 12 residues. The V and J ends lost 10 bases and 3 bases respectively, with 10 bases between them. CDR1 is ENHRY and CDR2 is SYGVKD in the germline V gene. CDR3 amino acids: CATWDVGNTIYF. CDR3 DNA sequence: TGTGCCACCTGGGACGTTGGAAACACCATATATTTT.

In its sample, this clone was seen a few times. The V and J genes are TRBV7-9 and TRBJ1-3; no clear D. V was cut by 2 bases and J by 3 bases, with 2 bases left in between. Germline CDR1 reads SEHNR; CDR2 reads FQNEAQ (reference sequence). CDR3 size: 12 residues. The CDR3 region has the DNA TGTGCCAGCAGCTTAAATGGAAACACCATATATTTT. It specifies CASSLNGNTIYF.